These 15 T cell receptor beta chains originate from one sample sequenced in a study of blood T cell repertoires in COVID-19. This table comes from immunoSEQ multiplex PCR, and its TCRdb copy is limited to in-frame clones, with some not included. The table includes 310,000 or so clones, around nine tenths detected once. Sequenced sample: PBMCs or T cells enriched from blood (not recorded which). The receptor set was obtained from a woman aged 35 to 49 who had recovered from COVID-19.

The chain employs TRBV28 and TRBJ2-7; 9 bases match TRBD2. The CDR3 length is 15 residues. V trimming: 2 bases; J trimming: 4 bases; junction bases outside the gene matches: 6. The germline V gene has CDR1 MDHEN and CDR2 SYDVKM. In nucleotides, the CDR3 is TGTGCCAGCAGTTTAACTGCGGGAGGGTCTTACGAGCAGTACTTC. This encodes CASSLTAGGSYEQYF.

This sequence joins TRBV6-2 or TRBV6-3 and TRBJ2-1; tentative D call: TRBD1 (6 bases). V was shortened by 4 bases and J by 12 bases, with 22 bases between the two germline ends. This CDR3 comprises 15 residues. Germline V gene lookup returns CDR1 MNHEY and CDR2 SVGEGT. This CDR3 reads CASSSHRAVTVRQFF. CDR3 nucleotide sequence: TGTGCCAGCAGTTCACACAGGGCGGTGACGGTCCGGCAGTTCTTC.

This rearrangement joins TRBV28 to TRBJ2-7, with D perhaps matching TRBD2 (5 bases). CDR3 length: 13 residues. Trimming shortened V by 9 bases and J by 0 bases, and 12 bases separated the two germline ends. CDR1 is MDHEN, CDR2 SYDVKM, per germline. The CDR3: CASRRQSSYEQYF. CDR3 nucleotide sequence: TGTGCCAGTCGGAGGCAGAGCTCCTACGAGCAGTACTTC. The full variable domain, completed using reference TRBV28 and TRBJ2-7, is DVKVTQSSRYLVKRTGEKVFLECVQDMDHENMFWYRQDPGLGLRLIYFSYDVKMKEKGDIPEGYSVSREKKERFSLILESASTNQTSMYLCASRRQSSYEQYFGPGTRLTVT.

This clone was counted a single time. The chain has TRBV28 and TRBJ2-1, with 7 bases aligning to TRBD1. With V trimmed by 6 bases and J by 14 bases, 19 bases remained unmatched. Germline V CDR1 and CDR2: MDHEN, SYDVKM. The CDR3 spans 15 residues. The CDR3 protein is CASSRRQGVLYREFF. CDR3 nucleotides: TGTGCCAGCAGCCGAAGACAGGGAGTATTGTACAGGGAGTTCTTC.

V usage is TRBV12-3 or TRBV12-4 and J usage is TRBJ1-1, with D perhaps TRBD1 (6 bases). The CDR3 contains 13 residues. Trimming stripped 7 bases from V and 6 bases from J, with 15 bases between. CDR3 in DNA: TGTGCCAGCACGGGGAATGGGGGCGCTGAAGCTTTCTTT. Protein sequence: CASTGNGGAEAFF.

The gene calls are TRBV28 and TRBJ1-1; 7 nucleotides match TRBD1. Germline V gene data show CDR1 as MDHEN and CDR2 as SYDVKM. The junction had 6 bases not matched to a gene; V was cut back by 6 bases and J by 5 bases. The CDR3 contains 13 residues. CDR3 region: CASRLQGRTEAFF. CDR3 sequence (DNA): TGTGCCAGCAGACTACAGGGGAGGACTGAAGCTTTCTTT.

The chain uses TRBV5-1 and TRBJ1-2; 7 nucleotides agree with TRBD1. With 9 bases clipped from V and 4 bases from J, the junction kept 6 bases outside the gene matches. CDR3 length: 12 residues. Germline loops: CDR1 SGHRS, CDR2 YFSETQ. As DNA, the CDR3 is TGCGCCACCCAGGGACAGCTCTATGGCTACACCTTC. Translating it yields CATQGQLYGYTF. Full variable domain (outside the CDR3, taken from reference TRBV5-1 and TRBJ1-2): KAGVTQTPRYLIKTRGQQVTLSCSPISGHRSVSWYQQTPGQGLQFLFEYFSETQRNKGNFPGRFSGRQFSNSRSEMNVSTLELGDSALYLCATQGQLYGYTFGSGTRLTVV.

V is TRBV27 and J is TRBJ2-3; perhaps TRBD2 as D (5 bases). In germline, CDR1 is MNHEY, CDR2 SMNVEV (reference sequence). The CDR3 is 13 residues long. V shed 6 bases and J shed 4 bases, with 11 bases lying between them. CDR3 loop: CASRVGVADTQYF. In nucleotides, the CDR3 is TGTGCCAGCAGAGTCGGGGTTGCAGATACGCAGTATTTT.

This chain joins TRBV5-6 and TRBJ1-2; D perhaps matches TRBD1 (5 bases). Germline CDR1 SGHDT, CDR2 YYEEEE. V was trimmed by 3 bases and J by 7 bases, leaving 16 bases between them. This CDR3 is 14 amino acids long. The CDR3 loop reads CASSSRVGLTGYTF. The CDR3 nucleotides are TGTGCCAGCAGCTCCAGGGTGGGGCTGACTGGCTACACCTTC.

In its sample, this clone was seen a few times. The V and J genes are TRBV9 and TRBJ2-5; 12 bases are shared with TRBD2. Looked up from germline, CDR1 is SGDLS and CDR2 is YYNGEE. V dropped 4 bases and J dropped 5; count of bases not matched to a gene: 9. This CDR3 comprises 16 residues. As DNA, the CDR3 is TGTGCCAGCAGCCCCCGACTAGCGGGAGATTGGGAGACCCAGTACTTC. Translated, it gives CASSPRLAGDWETQYF.

The chain links TRBV28 to TRBJ2-2; maybe TRBD1 (6 bases). CDR3 length: 13 amino acids. V shed 7 bases and J shed 7 bases, with 13 bases lying between them. CDR1 is MDHEN and CDR2 is SYDVKM in the germline V gene. The CDR3 here is CASTPGVGGELFF. The CDR3, as DNA: TGTGCCAGCACCCCAGGGGTGGGCGGGGAGCTGTTTTTT.

The chain links TRBV7-9 to TRBJ2-6; TRBD1 matches at 8 bases. Losses at the gene ends were 7 bases for V and 0 bases for J; bases not matched to a gene: 8. The CDR3 consists of 17 residues. The germline V gene has CDR1 SEHNR and CDR2 FQNEAQ (reference sequence). This CDR3 is CASIQGASNSGANVLTF. CDR3 DNA sequence: TGTGCCAGCATCCAGGGGGCCTCTAACTCTGGGGCCAACGTCCTGACTTTC.

This clone came up once. The chain couples TRBV7-9 to TRBJ2-1; tentative D call: TRBD2 (5 bases). V shed 2 bases and J shed 3 bases, with 14 bases lying between them. The germline gives CDR1 SEHNR, CDR2 FQNEAQ (reference sequence). This CDR3 is 16 amino acids long. This CDR3 reads CASSLLGSGDYNEQFF. CDR3 DNA: TGTGCCAGCAGCTTACTAGGGAGTGGGGACTACAATGAGCAGTTCTTC.

J is TRBJ2-1 and V is TRBV7-2; 7 nucleotides line up with TRBD2. From germline, CDR1 is SGHTA and CDR2 FQGNSA. The V and J ends lost 5 bases and 4 bases, in that order; junction bases with no gene match: 11. This CDR3 has 16 residues. CDR3 DNA sequence: TGTGCCAGCAGCAGGACTAGTGTAGGCAGTTACAATGAGCAGTTCTTC. Protein sequence: CASSRTSVGSYNEQFF.

The V and J genes are TRBV11-3 and TRBJ2-1; D gene ambiguous. CDR3 size: 12 residues. Trimming took 5 bases from V and 5 from J, leaving 7 bases between them. Per germline, CDR1 SGHNT and CDR2 YENEEA. The CDR3: CASSTTDNEQFF. Here the CDR3 DNA reads TGTGCCAGCAGCACCACTGACAATGAGCAGTTCTTC.